These T cell receptor beta chains were read from a single sample in a study of cytomegalovirus exposure and HLA in healthy donors. Measured with immunoSEQ multiplex PCR; TCRdb has only the in-frame clones, and not every one. In the table there are 97,000 or so clones, approximately 9% of which are singletons. The material sequenced was PBMCs. All receptors come from a man in his fifties in good health and CMV-seropositive. Each CDR3 is given with its conserved first and last residue. The D gene is left open where the match is weak. Not every row has a clone size; where given, it reads once, few, many or a size class.

j_call d_call clone_size v_call cdr3_aa cdr3_nt
TRBJ2-6 TRBD1 few TRBV19 CASSMRDRVLLSSGANVLTF TGTGCCAGTAGTATGAGGGACAGGGTGCTCCTGAGCTCTGGGGCCAACGTCCTGACTTTC
TRBJ2-1 . few TRBV30 CAWSVIAASSYNEQFF TGTGCCTGGAGTGTAATAGCGGCGAGCTCCTACAATGAGCAGTTCTTC
TRBJ2-7 TRBD2 . TRBV28 CASTESGRDYEQYF TGTGCCAGCACCGAAAGCGGGAGGGATTACGAGCAGTACTTC
TRBJ2-1 TRBD2 . TRBV6-5 CASSTGLADEQFF TGTGCCAGCAGTACCGGACTAGCCGATGAGCAGTTCTTC
TRBJ1-1 . many TRBV6-1 CASSEYSQVLFNTEAFF TGTGCCAGCAGTGAATATTCCCAGGTCCTCTTTAACACTGAAGCTTTCTTT
TRBJ2-7 TRBD1 . TRBV10-3 CAISESGQGSGEQYF TGTGCCATCAGTGAGTCGGGACAGGGGTCGGGGGAGCAGTACTTC
TRBJ2-1 TRBD2 . TRBV6-6 CASSYIAGSNNEQFF TGTGCCAGCAGTTATATAGCGGGGTCGAACAATGAGCAGTTCTTC
TRBJ1-3 TRBD1 few TRBV5-8 CASSRFRRDRGPSGNTIYF TGTGCCAGCAGCCGTTTTCGCAGGGACAGGGGACCCTCTGGAAACACCATATATTTT
TRBJ2-1 . . TRBV4-1 CASSQDAEGRYNEQFF TGCGCCAGCAGCCAAGATGCGGAGGGGCGGTACAATGAGCAGTTCTTC
TRBJ2-7 . . TRBV7-6 CASSLGSGYGSYEQYF TGTGCCAGCAGCTTAGGTTCGGGATACGGCTCCTACGAGCAGTACTTC
TRBJ2-3 TRBD2 few TRBV29-1 CSVVRTSGSTDTQYF TGCAGCGTTGTGAGGACTAGCGGGAGCACAGATACGCAGTATTTT
TRBJ2-7 TRBD2 few TRBV30 CAWSSPGLAGSDEQYF TGTGCCTGGAGTTCGCCCGGACTAGCGGGAAGCGACGAGCAGTACTTC
TRBJ2-7 . . TRBV11-1 CASSRGSALDEQYF TGTGCCAGCAGTCGAGGGTCAGCCCTCGACGAGCAGTACTTC
TRBJ1-2 . . TRBV7-8 CASSLASSPYGYTF TGTGCCAGCAGCTTAGCGTCTAGCCCCTATGGCTACACCTTC
TRBJ1-3 . . TRBV9 CASSVDEAPGHTIYF TGTGCCAGCAGCGTAGATGAGGCCCCCGGCCACACCATATATTTT
TRBJ1-5 TRBD1 few TRBV10-2 CASSDWRGQALRAQHF TGCGCCAGCAGTGATTGGAGGGGACAGGCCCTTCGGGCCCAGCATTTT
TRBJ2-3 . few TRBV6-1 CASSESIFVGGASQYF TGTGCCAGCAGTGAATCGATTTTTGTGGGTGGGGCGTCGCAGTATTTT
TRBJ2-7 TRBD1 few TRBV9 CASSPSDRGLYEQYF TGTGCCAGCAGCCCCAGCGACAGGGGGCTGTACGAGCAGTACTTC
TRBJ2-1 . few TRBV30 CAWTLTPPHEQFF TGTGCCTGGACCCTTACACCACCCCATGAGCAGTTCTTC
TRBJ2-7 TRBD2 . TRBV28 CASSFRMIAGTWMAYEQYF TGTGCCAGCAGTTTTCGGATGATAGCGGGGACCTGGATGGCCTACGAGCAGTACTTC
TRBJ2-4 . . TRBV7-2 CASSLGAYSSKNIQYF TGTGCCAGCAGCTTAGGGGCCTACAGCTCCAAAAACATTCAGTACTTC
TRBJ2-5 . . TRBV7-6 CASSLDGRGETQYF TGTGCCAGCAGCTTAGATGGCAGGGGAGAGACCCAGTACTTC
TRBJ1-4 . . TRBV5-1 CASSDRRRNEKLFF TGCGCCAGCAGCGATCGACGGCGGAATGAAAAACTGTTTTTT
TRBJ2-7 TRBD2 once TRBV27 CASPAAGTSGRSYEQYF TGTGCCAGCCCTGCTGCCGGGACTAGCGGGAGGTCCTACGAGCAGTACTTC
TRBJ2-3 . few TRBV6-1 CASSEFGTTDTQYF TGTGCCAGCAGTGAATTCGGTACCACAGATACGCAGTATTTT
TRBJ1-1 . few TRBV30 CAWSDQTEAFF TGTGCCTGGAGTGACCAGACAGAAGCTTTCTTT
TRBJ1-5 . few TRBV7-8 CASCPTEGTRGQAQHF TGTGCCAGCTGCCCGACCGAGGGGACTAGAGGCCAGGCCCAGCATTTT
TRBJ1-2 TRBD1 . TRBV6-1 CASRTGVGYTF TGTGCCAGCAGGACAGGGGTCGGCTACACCTTC
TRBJ1-4 . . TRBV29-1 CSVGSINEKLFF TGCAGCGTTGGGAGCATCAATGAAAAACTGTTTTTT
TRBJ2-3 . few TRBV10-3 CAISESRDTQYF TGTGCCATCAGTGAGTCGAGAGATACGCAGTATTTT
TRBJ2-3 TRBD2 once TRBV7-3 CASSYPSGSVRSTDTQYF TGTGCCAGCAGCTATCCTAGCGGGAGTGTTCGTAGCACAGATACGCAGTATTTT
TRBJ1-2 . . TRBV21-1 CASSPWARVGNGYTF TGTGCCAGCAGCCCCTGGGCCAGGGTAGGGAATGGCTACACCTTC
TRBJ2-1 TRBD1 . TRBV4-2 CASSQVGDRVGNEQFF TGTGCCAGCAGCCAAGTAGGGGACAGGGTGGGAAATGAGCAGTTCTTC
TRBJ2-1 TRBD2 . TRBV25-1 CASSRPRVREENEQFF TGTGCCAGCAGCCGACCAAGGGTACGGGAGGAGAATGAGCAGTTCTTC
TRBJ1-6 . few TRBV2 CASSDSGTPKSPLHF TGTGCCAGCAGCGATTCCGGGACTCCCAAGTCACCCCTCCACTTT
TRBJ2-3 TRBD2 few TRBV4-1 CASSQVLAGGSSTDTQYF TGCGCCAGCAGCCAAGTATTAGCGGGAGGCTCTAGCACAGATACGCAGTATTTT
TRBJ2-7 TRBD2 many TRBV28 CASRGNPSGRLSYEQYF TGTGCCAGCAGGGGGAACCCTAGCGGGCGACTCTCCTACGAGCAGTACTTC
TRBJ1-4 . . TRBV7-8 CASSFSGIANEKLFF TGTGCCAGCAGCTTCTCAGGGATCGCTAATGAAAAACTGTTTTTT
TRBJ2-5 TRBD1 . TRBV25-1 CASSELTGGQETQYF TGTGCCAGCAGTGAATTAACAGGGGGCCAAGAGACCCAGTACTTC
TRBJ2-1 TRBD1 . TRBV27 CASVHRGQGLDEQFF TGTGCCAGCGTCCACCGTGGACAGGGGTTGGATGAGCAGTTCTTC
TRBJ2-7 . few TRBV28 CASSVYSYEQYF TGTGCCAGCAGTGTCTATTCCTACGAGCAGTACTTC
TRBJ2-1 TRBD2 . TRBV27 CASSLIGTSGMHEQFF TGTGCCAGCAGTTTAATTGGGACTAGCGGGATGCATGAGCAGTTCTTC
TRBJ1-3 . few TRBV19 CASSPPVGRPISGNTIYF TGTGCCAGTAGTCCCCCGGTCGGCAGGCCGATCTCTGGAAACACCATATATTTT
TRBJ1-2 TRBD1 few TRBV2 CASSVNLGQIGGYTF TGTGCCAGCAGTGTTAACTTGGGACAGATAGGTGGCTACACCTTC
TRBJ2-1 TRBD2 few TRBV9 CASSARLAGYNEQFF TGTGCCAGCAGCGCGAGACTAGCGGGCTACAATGAGCAGTTCTTC